The T cell receptor (beta chain) under discussion was sequenced for a study of cytomegalovirus exposure and HLA in healthy donors. Whole-study context: The 120 or so validation repertoires used the same platform as the approximately 670 first-cohort repertoires (as reported by a later analysis).

Study outcomes and limitations: Overall, about 160 TCR beta chains were annotated as cytomegalovirus-associated. Usually a TCR sequence was rare, but some public TCRs were found in many donors.

Notes on this clone: The antigen is undetermined.

Assay used: immunoSEQ multiplex PCR; TCRdb lists only in-frame clones, some missing. The sample has some 110,000 clones; around 85% are singletons. The CDR3 loop spans 13 amino acids. CDR1 is SNHLY, CDR2 FYNNEI, per germline. Trimming took off 7 bases at V and 6 bases at J, with 15 bases between the two ends. The genes are TRBV2 and TRBJ1-2; tentative D call: TRBD1 (5 bases). The sequence was obtained from a man between 18 and 35 years old in good health and CMV-seropositive. The material sequenced was PBMCs. The CDR3 loop is CASTSQGTDGYTF. The DNA of the CDR3 is TGTGCCAGCACCTCGCAGGGAACTGATGGCTACACCTTC.